A selection of T cell receptor beta chains follows, all from one sample in a study of blood T cells in healthy people across ages. TCRdb ran MiXCR on the 5' RACE reads and lists one entry per CDR3 protein. The sample has 1.5 million to 2 million distinct CDR3 sequences, roughly 30% seen once. Sample: blood. Receptor source: a woman aged 25-40 years in good health. The CDR3 runs from the conserved cysteine through the conserved F or W. Fields, in order: clone size, J gene, V gene, D gene, CDR3 protein, CDR3 DNA. The D gene is left open where the match is weak. Some rows have no size entry. The others give once, few or many, or a class for an expanded clone.

clone size: NA; J gene: TRBJ2-1; V gene: TRBV7-9; D gene: TRBD1; CDR3 protein: CASSFRTGADEQFF; CDR3 DNA: TGTGCCAGCAGCTTCCGGACAGGGGCTGATGAGCAGTTCTTC
clone size: NA; J gene: TRBJ2-5; V gene: TRBV4-2; D gene: TRBD2; CDR3 protein: CASSQDKGRASGEETQYF; CDR3 DNA: TGTGCCAGCAGCCAAGATAAAGGAAGGGCCAGCGGGGAAGAGACCCAGTACTTC
clone size: NA; J gene: TRBJ1-5; V gene: TRBV6-1; D gene: TRBD1; CDR3 protein: CASIELGTGGAGQPQHF; CDR3 DNA: TGTGCCAGCATAGAACTCGGGACAGGGGGCGCAGGGCAGCCCCAGCATTTT
clone size: NA; J gene: TRBJ1-4; V gene: TRBV18; D gene: TRBD1; CDR3 protein: CASSPLRDRGNEKLFF; CDR3 DNA: TGTGCCAGCTCACCACTCCGGGACAGGGGAAATGAAAAACTGTTTTTT
clone size: NA; J gene: TRBJ2-1; V gene: TRBV15; D gene: TRBD2; CDR3 protein: CATSRDWASGSGDEQFF; CDR3 DNA: TGTGCCACCAGCAGAGATTGGGCTAGCGGATCGGGGGATGAGCAGTTCTTC
clone size: NA; J gene: TRBJ2-2; V gene: TRBV10-3; D gene: NA; CDR3 protein: CAISEEDAALTGELFF; CDR3 DNA: TGTGCCATCAGTGAGGAGGATGCGGCTCTCACCGGGGAGCTGTTTTTT
clone size: few; J gene: TRBJ1-1; V gene: TRBV12-3/TRBV12-4; D gene: TRBD1; CDR3 protein: CASRGTVEAFF; CDR3 DNA: TGTGCCAGCAGGGGGACAGTAGAAGCTTTCTTT
clone size: once; J gene: TRBJ1-1; V gene: TRBV20-1; D gene: NA; CDR3 protein: CSASLGSRNEAFF; CDR3 DNA: TGCAGTGCTAGTTTGGGCAGCCGTAATGAAGCTTTCTTT
clone size: NA; J gene: TRBJ2-7; V gene: TRBV10-2; D gene: TRBD2; CDR3 protein: CASSGTVLAEVRDSYEQYF; CDR3 DNA: TGCGCCAGCAGTGGGACGGTACTAGCGGAAGTAAGGGACTCCTACGAGCAGTACTTC
clone size: many; J gene: TRBJ1-1; V gene: TRBV29-1; D gene: NA; CDR3 protein: CSVEETVGTEAFF; CDR3 DNA: TGCAGCGTTGAAGAGACAGTGGGCACTGAAGCTTTCTTT